This note documents a single T cell receptor beta chain sequence. TCRdb re-called the 5' RACE reads and gives one entry per CDR3 protein, without DNA. In all, the sample yields approximately 150,000 distinct CDR3 sequences. Germline CDR1 is SQVTM and CDR2 is ANQGSEA. The CDR3 consists of 12 residues. This sample was taken from a study of monozygotic twins with inflammatory bowel disease. The receptor's source is a human donor with ulcerative colitis or Crohn's disease, or a healthy co-twin of an affected twin (not recorded which). Sequencing was carried out using blood. This chain links TRBV29-1 with TRBJ2-3; TCRdb's D call, TRBD1, is unchecked because there is no DNA. This chain's CDR3 is CSVDRDTDTQYF.